The 23 T cell receptor beta chains listed next were all sequenced from one sample in a study of OX40 agonist ivuxolimab in advanced cancers. This table comes from immunoSEQ multiplex PCR, and its TCRdb copy is limited to in-frame clones, with some not included. The sample has about 38,000 clones, 65% to 85% seen once. The sequenced sample was CD4+ or CD8+ T cells sorted from blood, obtained in a trial of the OX40 agonist ivuxolimab. These receptors originate from an adult with an advanced solid tumor such as melanoma, head and neck, liver or kidney cancer.

This CDR3 is CASSLQERETQYF. The CDR3 DNA sequence: TGTGCCAGCAGCTTACAGGAGAGAGAGACCCAGTACTTC. This chain uses TRBV7-2 with TRBJ2-5; D is unresolved. This CDR3 region has 13 residues. CDR1 and CDR2 from the germline V gene are SGHTA and FQGNSA. V was pared by 2 bases and J by 4 bases, with 8 bases between.

The chain carries TRBV28 and TRBJ1-5; TRBD1 matches at 7 bases. The CDR3 runs 15 residues. The J segment lost 4 bases and the V segment lost 7 bases, leaving 10 bases of the junction unmatched. Germline values: CDR1 MDHEN, CDR2 SYDVKM. CDR3 bases: TGTGCCAGCACCACGGCACAGGGGCAAAATCAGCCCCAGCATTTT. It codes for CASTTAQGQNQPQHF.

The chain carries TRBV4-3 and TRBJ1-1; no definite D call. CDR1 is LGHNA, CDR2 YSLEER, per germline. This CDR3 contains 15 residues. Between the trimmed V and J ends, which lost 0 bases and 1 base, there was a span of 9 bases. The CDR3 spells CASSQDFGWNTEAFF. CDR3 sequence (DNA): TGCGCCAGCAGCCAAGATTTCGGGTGGAACACTGAAGCTTTCTTT.

This rearrangement joins TRBV5-1 to TRBJ1-6, with D possibly matching TRBD1 (6 bases). CDR1 is SGHRS, CDR2 YFSETQ, per germline. Trimming removed 5 bases at V and 5 bases at J, with 17 bases between. The CDR3 has 16 residues. This chain's CDR3 is CASREFLGQNNSPLHF. The DNA of the CDR3 is TGCGCCAGCAGGGAATTCCTTGGACAGAATAATTCACCCCTCCACTTT.

The chain links TRBV18 to TRBJ2-7, with 7 bases fitting TRBD1. The CDR3 length is 14 residues. Germline assignment: CDR1 KGHSH and CDR2 LQKENI. V gave up 3 bases and J gave up 5 bases; unmatched junction bases: 7. CDR3 residues: CASSPRQDRDEQYF. CDR3 bases: TGTGCCAGCTCACCGAGGCAAGACAGGGACGAGCAGTACTTC.

The chain employs TRBV6-6 and TRBJ1-6; no clear D. Germline CDR1 is MNHNY and CDR2 is SVGAGI (reference sequence). There are 13 residues in the CDR3. The V gene lost 6 bases and the J gene lost 5 bases, with 8 bases spanning the gap. As DNA, the CDR3 is TGTGCCAGCAGCGTGGTGAATAATTCACCCCTCCACTTT. Its protein product is CASSVVNNSPLHF.

This rearrangement joins TRBV28 to TRBJ1-3; perhaps TRBD1 as D (6 bases). The CDR3 spans 15 residues. The V end lost 3 bases, the J end lost 5 bases, and 14 bases lay between the germline ends. The germline V gene encodes CDR1 MDHEN and CDR2 SYDVKM. The CDR3 sequence is CASSLPTGNRNTIYF. The CDR3 DNA follows: TGTGCCAGCAGTTTGCCTACAGGGAATCGAAACACCATATATTTT.

This chain links TRBV10-3 with TRBJ1-2; D might be TRBD1 (6 bases). The germline V gene encodes CDR1 ENHRY and CDR2 SYGVKD. Trimming stripped 6 bases from V and 3 bases from J, with 11 bases between. This CDR3 has 13 amino acids. The CDR3 is CAIRGAGDYGYTF. CDR3 nucleotide sequence: TGTGCCATCAGGGGCGCAGGGGACTATGGCTACACCTTC.

The V call is TRBV30, the J call TRBJ1-1; perhaps TRBD1 as D (6 bases). The V gene lost 2 bases and the J gene lost 5 bases, with 18 bases spanning the gap. The CDR3 spans 15 residues. Germline V gives CDR1 GTSNPN, CDR2 SVGIG (reference sequence). The CDR3 nucleotides are TGTGCCTGGAGTCCCCCCGGCAGGGGAGGGACTGAAGCTTTCTTT. Translation: CAWSPPGRGGTEAFF. The entire variable domain, with the rest obtained from reference TRBV30 and TRBJ1-1, is as follows: SQTIHQWPATLVQPVGSPLSLECTVEGTSNPNLYWYRQAAGRGLQLLFYSVGIGQISSEVPQNLSASRPQDRQFILSSKKLLLSDSGFYLCAWSPPGRGGTEAFFGQGTRLTVV.

This chain uses TRBV5-1 with TRBJ2-3; a weak D match, TRBD2 (5 bases). Looked up from germline, CDR1 is SGHRS and CDR2 is YFSETQ. The CDR3 is 15 residues long. Trimming stripped 0 bases from V and 3 bases from J, with 11 bases between. CDR3 loop: CASSLAYGVTDTQYF. The CDR3 coding sequence is TGCGCCAGCAGCTTGGCCTACGGGGTTACAGATACGCAGTATTTT.

The chain joins TRBV7-9 to TRBJ2-7, with 9 bases identical to TRBD1. CDR3 size: 18 residues. In germline, CDR1 is SEHNR, CDR2 FQNEAQ (reference sequence). The V gene end was trimmed by 1 base and the J gene end by 0 bases; junction bases not matched to a gene: 10. DNA of the CDR3: TGTGCCAGCAGCTTAGGGACAGGGGACCACCTCATCTCCTACGAGCAGTACTTC. It yields the protein CASSLGTGDHLISYEQYF.

This clone was picked up one time. This chain uses TRBV2 with TRBJ2-3, with 8 bases lining up with TRBD2. This CDR3 has 14 residues. V dropped 10 bases and J dropped 1; count of bases not matched to a gene: 7. Germline values: CDR1 SNHLY, CDR2 FYNNEI. CDR3 sequence reads: CATSSGFGTDTQYF. As DNA, the CDR3 is TGTGCCACCTCTAGCGGGTTCGGCACAGATACGCAGTATTTT.

This clone was recorded once. CDR3 residues: CASSLDYQNTEAFF. The CDR3 coding sequence is TGTGCCAGCAGCTTAGATTACCAGAACACTGAAGCTTTCTTT. This chain connects TRBV7-2 to TRBJ1-1; D is undetermined. The CDR3 contains 14 residues. The V gene lost 1 base and the J gene lost 1 base, with 7 bases spanning the gap. Germline V gene lookup returns CDR1 SGHTA and CDR2 FQGNSA.

The CDR3 loop is CASSPFSGSETQYF. CDR3 coding DNA: TGTGCCAGCTCACCATTTAGCGGGAGCGAGACCCAGTACTTC. The chain employs TRBV18 and TRBJ2-5; 9 bases are a match to TRBD2. The length of the CDR3 is 14 residues. Germline loops: CDR1 KGHSH, CDR2 LQKENI. V was pared by 2 bases and J by 5 bases, with 3 bases of the junction left unmatched.

This clone was counted a few times. The rearrangement joins TRBV11-2 to TRBJ2-6, with 10 bases matching TRBD1. The junction had 6 bases not matched to a gene; V was cut back by 1 base and J by 3 bases. Germline V gene data show CDR1 as SGHAT and CDR2 as FQNNGV. This CDR3 contains 18 residues. The CDR3: CASSLGRGQGSGANVLTF. CDR3 nucleotide sequence: TGTGCCAGCAGCTTAGGACGGGGACAGGGGAGTGGGGCCAACGTCCTGACTTTC.

This clone turned up a few times. The V and J genes are TRBV2 and TRBJ2-3; TRBD2 aligns across 14 bases. The germline V gene encodes CDR1 SNHLY and CDR2 FYNNEI. J gave up 6 bases and V 6 bases, and 5 bases lay outside the gene matches. This CDR3 is built from 15 residues. CDR3 sequence: CASSSGLAGVDTQYF. CDR3 nucleotides: TGTGCCAGCAGCTCGGGACTAGCGGGGGTTGATACGCAGTATTTT. Based on the CDR3 plus reference TRBV2 and TRBJ2-3, the full variable domain is EPEVTQTPSHQVTQMGQEVILRCVPISNHLYFYWYRQILGQKVEFLVSFYNNEISEKSEIFDDQFSVERPDGSNFTLKIRSTKLEDSAMYFCASSSGLAGVDTQYFGPGTRLTVL.

This clone has only one observation. The V gene is TRBV27, the J gene TRBJ1-6; 7 bases agree with TRBD1. Germline V gene lookup returns CDR1 MNHEY and CDR2 SMNVEV (reference sequence). The J segment lost 5 bases and the V segment lost 4 bases, leaving 8 bases of the junction unmatched. The CDR3 runs 16 residues. The CDR3 region is CASSYRQGVDNSPLHF. The DNA of the CDR3 is TGTGCCAGCAGTTATAGACAGGGCGTTGATAATTCACCCCTCCACTTT.

The chain couples TRBV5-4 to TRBJ1-2, with TRBD1 identical over 8 bases. V was clipped by 4 bases and J by 3 bases; unmatched bases: 8. Germline lookup yields CDR1 SGHNT and CDR2 YYREEE (reference sequence). The CDR3 is 15 amino acids. DNA for the CDR3: TGTGCCAGCAGCCAAAGACAGGGGATCGACTATGGCTACACCTTC. Translation: CASSQRQGIDYGYTF.

The rearrangement links TRBV7-6 to TRBJ2-1, with 10 bases lining up with TRBD1. J was trimmed by 8 bases and V by 2 bases; bases with no gene match: 3. CDR3 size: 14 residues. The germline gives CDR1 SGHVS, CDR2 FNYEAQ. Written as DNA, the CDR3 is TGTGCCAGCAGCTTACCCGGACAGGGGGATGAGCAGTTCTTC. This translates into CASSLPGQGDEQFF.

The genes are TRBV11-3 and TRBJ2-5, with a possible D match to TRBD2 (6 bases). TRBJ2-7 matches the DNA end more closely, so the J call is doubtful. Germline loops: CDR1 SGHNT, CDR2 YENEEA. The CDR3 is 13 amino acids. The CDR3 region has the DNA TGTGCCAGCAGCCCGGAGGGTTGGAACGAGCAGTACTTC. This gives the protein CASSPEGWNEQYF.

In DNA form, the CDR3 reads TGTGCCAGCAGTGAATCTGAACCAGGGGGCTATTATAGCAATCAGCCCCAGCATTTT. Residues: CASSESEPGGYYSNQPQHF. The chain is built from TRBV6-1 and TRBJ1-5; TRBD1 agrees at 8 bases. CDR1 is MNHNS and CDR2 is SASEGT in the germline V gene. The V and J ends lost 2 bases and 0 bases, in that order; junction bases with no gene match: 12. The CDR3 is 19 residues long.

CDR3 bases: TGTGCCAGCAGCTCGAACTTGGCGGGGGGGGAGACCCAGTACTTC. It translates to CASSSNLAGGETQYF. This chain connects TRBV7-9 to TRBJ2-5, with 9 bases identical to TRBD2. The CDR3 is 15 residues long. V shed 4 bases, J shed 5 bases, and the junction held 8 bases outside the gene matches. The V gene's germline CDR1 is SEHNR and CDR2 FQNEAQ (reference sequence).

By proportion, this clone is medium-sized (0.01 to 0.1%). Within the sample, other DNA sequences also encode this same CDR3. The chain joins TRBV5-1 to TRBJ1-4; TRBD1 matches 10 bases. After removal of 0 bases from V and 8 bases from J, the junction contained 1 base not matched to a gene. This CDR3 comprises 14 residues. The germline gives CDR1 SGHRS, CDR2 YFSETQ. The chain's CDR3 is CASSLGTGGEKLFF. For the CDR3, the DNA is TGCGCCAGCAGCTTGGGGACAGGGGGAGAAAAACTGTTTTTT.